These 32 T cell receptor beta chains were all obtained from the same sample, sequenced in a study of immune heterogeneity within non-small cell lung tumors. The template consisted of bulk tumor genomic DNA, with roughly 0.6 ug used per sample. Primary tumors were biopsied several times each, far apart, intraoperatively. These patients got curative surgery after being newly diagnosed with untreated non-small cell lung cancer. TCR beta CDR3 amplification used multiplex PCR with 32 V and 13 J primers. TCRdb re-analysed the multiplex PCR reads in MiXCR, keeping a single row per CDR3 protein. The data contain under 2,500 distinct CDR3 sequences, roughly 25% of them singletons. Sequencing used lung tumor tissue. The receptors were gathered from a woman aged 60-75 years with non-small cell lung cancer.

The gene calls are TRBV27 and TRBJ2-5; the D is unclear. The CDR3 runs to 16 residues. V lost 6 bases and J 2 bases, leaving 19 bases between the germline ends. Germline-derived CDR1 and CDR2 are MNHEY and SMNVEV (reference sequence). CDR3 in amino acids: CASSPYFRNPQETQYF. The CDR3 DNA is TGTGCCAGCAGCCCCTACTTTCGGAATCCTCAAGAGACCCAGTACTTC.

For this clonotype: A read error may produce the germline difference seen at one junction end. The chain carries TRBV3-1 and TRBJ2-7; D unclear. The CDR3 runs to 17 residues. The germline CDR1 and CDR2 sequences are LGHDT and YNNKEL (reference sequence). The CDR3 nucleotides are TGTGCCAGCACCCAAGCCTTTGGGCCCATGAAGGGCTACGAGCAGTACTTC. Translating gives CASTQAFGPMKGYEQYF.

Judged by abundance, this clonotype is medium-sized. This sequence joins TRBV12-3 or TRBV12-4 and TRBJ1-3; no definite D call. Trimming removed 0 bases at V and 9 bases at J, with 9 bases between. The CDR3 covers 13 residues. The CDR3 reads CASSLAVGSTIYF. The CDR3 DNA is TGTGCCAGCAGTTTAGCGGTGGGGTCCACCATATATTTT.

The chain joins TRBV28 to TRBJ2-3; D uncertain. Germline V CDR1 and CDR2: MDHEN, SYDVKM. Trimming removed 6 bases at V and 7 bases at J, with 14 bases between. The CDR3 contains 13 residues. The CDR3 loop reads CASRPPRAHTQYF. The CDR3 DNA is TGTGCCAGCAGACCCCCAAGGGCCCATACGCAGTATTTT.

In this sample, this clonotype is medium-sized (0.01 to 0.1%). The chain couples TRBV9 to TRBJ2-7; D uncertain. The CDR3 spans 11 residues. CDR1 is SGDLS and CDR2 is YYNGEE in the germline V gene. The germline V and J ends were trimmed by 0 bases and 6 bases, with 4 bases remaining between them. CDR3 DNA sequence: TGTGCCAGCAGCGTAGTCATCGAGCAGTACTTC. Protein sequence: CASSVVIEQYF.

CDR3 loop: CASRSGTLNQPQHF. CDR3 sequence (DNA): TGTGCCAGCAGATCCGGGACCCTTAATCAGCCCCAGCATTTT. The V call is TRBV6-1, the J call TRBJ1-5; weak D call: TRBD1 (5 bases). The CDR3 contains 14 residues. Per germline, CDR1 MNHNS and CDR2 SASEGT. The V end was cut by 6 bases, the J end by 4 bases, with 13 bases between.

This clonotype counts as large. The genes are TRBV27 and TRBJ1-6, with D possibly matching TRBD1 (5 bases). Trimming pared 3 bases from V and 10 bases from J, leaving 13 bases between. The CDR3 covers 14 residues. CDR1 is MNHEY and CDR2 is SMNVEV in the germline V gene (reference sequence). This chain's CDR3 is CASSFSMDTSPLHF. In nucleotides, the CDR3 is TGTGCCAGCAGTTTCTCAATGGACACATCACCCCTCCACTTT.

The V gene is TRBV27, the J gene TRBJ1-1, with a weak D call TRBD1 (5 bases). Germline-derived CDR1 and CDR2 are MNHEY and SMNVEV (reference sequence). This CDR3 is 14 amino acids long. V dropped 4 bases and J dropped 5 bases, with 14 bases sitting between them. CDR3 loop: CASSSSSQGTEAFF. The CDR3, as DNA: TGTGCCAGCAGTTCCTCCTCGCAGGGAACTGAAGCTTTCTTT.

This clonotype was recorded a few times. DNA for the CDR3: TGTGCCAGCAGTCCATATGACGGGGCCAACGTCCTGACTTTC. This sequence encodes CASSPYDGANVLTF. V gene TRBV28 combines with J gene TRBJ2-6; D call uncertain. This CDR3 has 14 residues. V lost 5 bases to trimming and J lost 4 bases, with 9 bases between them. Looked up from germline, CDR1 is MDHEN and CDR2 is SYDVKM.

In its sample, this clonotype was seen once. A much larger clone differs by one base, so this may be a read error. The rearrangement links TRBV19 to TRBJ2-7, with 7 positions matching TRBD1. Germline V gives CDR1 LNHDA, CDR2 SQIVND (reference sequence). The CDR3 extends over 13 amino acids. The junction had 11 bases not matched to a gene; V was cut back by 6 bases and J by 9 bases. In DNA form, the CDR3 reads TGTGCCAGTAGAAGAGGACAGGCCTCCGGGCAGTACTTC. This sequence encodes CASRRGQASGQYF.

The V gene is TRBV7-9, the J gene TRBJ2-2; D remains ambiguous. Germline CDR1 and CDR2: SEHNR and FQNEAQ (reference sequence). V was cut by 7 bases and J by 5 bases, with 2 bases left in between. The CDR3 consists of 10 residues. CDR3 coding DNA: TGTGCCAGCAAAACCGGGGAGCTGTTTTTT. It is translated as CASKTGELFF.

Note on this clonotype: The junction departs from the called germline gene at one end, perhaps through a read error. The V and J genes are TRBV19 and TRBJ2-1; D is unresolved. Germline CDR1 is LNHDA and CDR2 is SQIVND (reference sequence). The CDR3 has 14 amino acids. Here the CDR3 DNA reads TGTTCCAGTAGTATAAGTCTAAACGGGCGTGAGCAGTTCTTC. Encoded protein: CSSSISLNGREQFF.

Notes on this clonotype: An end of the junction does not agree with germline; a read error may underlie this. The V and J genes are TRBV29-1 and TRBJ2-5, with 9 positions matching TRBD1. The CDR3 has 15 residues. Germline CDR1 reads SQVTM; CDR2 reads ANQGSEA. CDR3 sequence reads: CTVEADRGRGETQYF. The CDR3 nucleotides read TGCACCGTTGAGGCGGACAGGGGACGAGGGGAGACCCAGTACTTC.

In its sample, this clonotype ranks as medium-sized. The DNA for the CDR3 is TGTGCCAGTAGCCCTAACAGGGATGAAAAACTGTTTTTT. Protein: CASSPNRDEKLFF. This chain uses TRBV19 with TRBJ1-4; D might be TRBD1 (6 bases). The CDR3 extends over 13 amino acids. Germline CDR1 and CDR2: LNHDA and SQIVND (reference sequence). V lost 6 bases and J lost 6, with 11 bases in between. The variable domain in full, completed from reference TRBV19 and TRBJ1-4, reads DGGITQSPKYLFRKEGQNVTLSCEQNLNHDAMYWYRQDPGQGLRLIYYSQIVNDFQKGDIAEGYSVSREKKESFPLTVTSAQKNPTAFYLCASSPNRDEKLFFGSGTQLSVL.

The chain employs TRBV15 and TRBJ2-1; the match to TRBD2 covers 8 bases. CDR1 is LNHNV and CDR2 is YYDKDF in the germline V gene (reference sequence). The CDR3 loop spans 16 amino acids. This chain's CDR3 is CVTSRDGGLVYNEQFF. Written as DNA, the CDR3 is TGTGTCACTAGCAGAGATGGGGGACTAGTGTACAATGAGCAGTTCTTC.

This chain joins TRBV5-1 and TRBJ2-3; D unclear. CDR3 length: 15 amino acids. The V end was cut by 4 bases, the J end by 0 bases, with 12 bases between. Germline-derived CDR1 and CDR2 are SGHRS and YFSETQ. The CDR3 spells CASSLLGSSTDTQYF. Written as DNA, the CDR3 is TGCGCCAGCAGCCTTCTCGGCTCTAGCACAGATACGCAGTATTTT.

The chain couples TRBV9 to TRBJ2-7, with D perhaps being TRBD1 or TRBD2 (5 bases each). Germline V gene data show CDR1 as SGDLS and CDR2 as YYNGEE. The CDR3 has 15 amino acids. Trimming pared 0 bases from V and 3 bases from J, leaving 13 bases between. This chain's CDR3 is CASSVAGTARYEQYF. The CDR3, as DNA: TGTGCCAGCAGCGTAGCTGGGACCGCCCGCTACGAGCAGTACTTC. Looking up the rest from reference TRBV9 and TRBJ2-7 gives the full variable domain: DSGVTQTPKHLITATGQRVTLRCSPRSGDLSVYWYQQSLDQGLQFLIQYYNGEERAKGNILERFSAQQFPDLHSELNLSSLELGDSALYFCASSVAGTARYEQYFGPGTRLTVT.

As regards this clonotype: One junction end disagrees with the germline gene, perhaps due to a read error. This chain connects TRBV5-1 to TRBJ2-7; 14 nucleotides line up with TRBD2. Germline CDR1 and CDR2: SGHRS and YFSETQ. This CDR3 comprises 18 residues. The CDR3 bases are TGCGCCAGCAGCTTGGTACCCATGACTAGCGGGAGGGTAACCGAGCATTACTTC. This gives the protein CASSLVPMTSGRVTEHYF.

Regarding this clonotype: This may arise from a read error, as a much more abundant clone is one base away. The chain employs TRBV19 and TRBJ2-2; 7 bases align to TRBD2. The germline V gene has CDR1 LNHDA and CDR2 SQIVND (reference sequence). V was pared by 4 bases and J by 1 base, with 12 bases of the junction left unmatched. The CDR3 runs to 18 residues. The CDR3 region has the DNA TGTGCCAGTAGTACCACCCCACGGACTAGAGGGAACACCGGGGAGCTGTTTTTT. Amino acid sequence: CASSTTPRTRGNTGELFF.

By sample share, this clonotype is large. This chain joins TRBV19 and TRBJ1-5; 9 bases fit TRBD1. This CDR3 comprises 15 residues. Germline lookup yields CDR1 LNHDA and CDR2 SQIVND (reference sequence). J lost 2 bases, V lost 6 bases, and 5 bases had no gene match. CDR3 nucleotides: TGTGCCAGTAGGGGGGGACAGGGAGGCAATCAGCCCCAGCATTTT. This translates into CASRGGQGGNQPQHF.

This chain links TRBV18 with TRBJ2-2; no reliable D call. Trimming removed 3 bases at V and 2 bases at J, with 1 base between. The CDR3 consists of 12 residues. From germline, CDR1 is KGHSH and CDR2 LQKENI. The CDR3 DNA follows: TGTGCCAGCTCACCTAACACCGGGGAGCTGTTTTTT. This codes for CASSPNTGELFF.

This clonotype has just a few counts. This chain joins TRBV29-1 and TRBJ2-2, with D tentatively TRBD1 (7 bases). The V end was cut by 7 bases, the J end by 5 bases, with 17 bases between. This CDR3 has 14 residues. CDR1 SQVTM and CDR2 ANQGSEA come from the germline V gene. The CDR3 region has the DNA TGCAGCGCGGGGGACAGTTGGTTAACCGGGGAGCTGTTTTTT. This translates into CSAGDSWLTGELFF.

This clonotype was observed once. The gene calls are TRBV24-1 and TRBJ1-5; D not certain. Trimming cost V 3 bases and J 7 bases, with 0 bases left between them. From germline, CDR1 is KGHDR and CDR2 SFDVKD. There are 10 residues in the CDR3. The CDR3 is CATSDQPQHF. CDR3 DNA: TGTGCCACCAGTGATCAGCCCCAGCATTTT.

This clonotype rates as medium-sized (0.01 to 0.1%). The rearrangement links TRBV20-1 to TRBJ2-7; 7 bases line up with TRBD2. V lost 5 bases and J lost 3; bases outside the gene matches: 10. The CDR3 covers 14 residues. Germline CDR1 DFQATT, CDR2 SNEGSKA (reference sequence). The CDR3 DNA follows: TGCAGTGCTTCCTCGGAAGGACTAGGCTACGAGCAGTACTTC. Protein product: CSASSEGLGYEQYF.

This clonotype is judged medium-sized. J is TRBJ1-5 and V is TRBV2, with D unclear. CDR3 size: 14 residues. Germline V gene data show CDR1 as SNHLY and CDR2 as FYNNEI. Trimming cost V 8 bases and J 1 base, with 12 bases left between them. The CDR3 DNA reads TGTGCCAGCGGGGAAGCGCTGAGCAATCAGCCCCAGCATTTT. As protein: CASGEALSNQPQHF. The full variable domain, its missing parts supplied by reference TRBV2 and TRBJ1-5, is EPEVTQTPSHQVTQMGQEVILRCVPISNHLYFYWYRQILGQKVEFLVSFYNNEISEKSEIFDDQFSVERPDGSNFTLKIRSTKLEDSAMYFCASGEALSNQPQHFGDGTRLSIL.

This sequence joins TRBV28 and TRBJ1-5; no reliable D call. This CDR3 contains 17 residues. V was cut by 2 bases and J by 2 bases, with 16 bases left in between. Per germline, CDR1 MDHEN and CDR2 SYDVKM. CDR3 nucleotides: TGTGCCAGCAGTTTAAGGGATGCGGTGTTAGGCAATCAGCCCCAGCATTTT. Its translation: CASSLRDAVLGNQPQHF.

This clonotype has only a few counts. The chain carries TRBV7-8 and TRBJ2-5; D ambiguous. CDR1 SGHVS and CDR2 FQNEAQ come from the germline V gene. Trimming took 0 bases from V and 2 from J, leaving 7 bases between them. The CDR3 spans 14 residues. The CDR3 DNA is TGTGCCAGCAGCTTAGCGACACCACAAGAGACCCAGTACTTC. It specifies CASSLATPQETQYF. Using reference TRBV7-8 and TRBJ2-5 for the parts outside the CDR3, the full variable domain is GAGVSQSPRYKVAKRGQDVALRCDPISGHVSLFWYQQALGQGPEFLTYFQNEAQLDKSGLPSDRFFAERPEGSVSTLKIQRTQQEDSAVYLCASSLATPQETQYFGPGTRLLVL.

J is TRBJ2-1 and V is TRBV25-1; D not certain. The CDR3 covers 14 residues. The V end was cut by 4 bases, the J end by 4 bases, with 11 bases between. Germline V gene lookup returns CDR1 MGHDK and CDR2 SYGVNS. CDR3 in amino acids: CASSAGAPYNEQFF. CDR3 in DNA: TGTGCCAGCAGTGCCGGAGCCCCTTACAATGAGCAGTTCTTC.

J is TRBJ2-1 and V is TRBV24-1, with 9 bases lining up with TRBD2. The CDR3 extends over 15 amino acids. After removal of 0 bases from V and 9 bases from J, the junction contained 5 bases not matched to a gene. Germline CDR1 and CDR2: KGHDR and SFDVKD. CDR3 protein: CATSDLKREEGEQFF. The CDR3 region has the DNA TGTGCCACCAGTGATTTGAAGCGGGAGGAGGGTGAGCAGTTCTTC.

About this clonotype: This may arise from a read error, as a much more abundant clone is one base away. V and J are TRBV7-9 and TRBJ2-2; D possibly corresponds to TRBD2 (6 bases). Looked up from germline, CDR1 is SEHNR and CDR2 is FQNEAQ (reference sequence). The CDR3 loop spans 16 amino acids. CDR3 DNA sequence: TGTGCCAGCAGCTTAGCGATGGCGGGATTCACCGGGCAGCTGTTTTTT. It is translated as CASSLAMAGFTGQLFF.

In its sample, this clonotype is large. V and J are TRBV20-1 and TRBJ2-7, with TRBD2 identical over 8 bases. This CDR3 spans 13 amino acids. The V gene end was trimmed by 5 bases and the J gene end by 6 bases; junction bases not matched to a gene: 9. Germline V gene lookup returns CDR1 DFQATT and CDR2 SNEGSKA (reference sequence). CDR3: CSAETGLASEQYF. The CDR3 DNA sequence: TGCAGTGCTGAAACTGGACTAGCTAGCGAGCAGTACTTC.

By share, this clonotype ranks as large. The chain carries TRBV27 and TRBJ1-2, with D maybe TRBD1 (6 bases). The length of the CDR3 is 16 residues. V was cut by 2 bases and J by 6 bases, with 19 bases left in between. CDR1 and CDR2 from the germline V gene are MNHEY and SMNVEV (reference sequence). The DNA of the CDR3 is TGTGCCAGCAGTTTAACGGCCACAGGGACAAGCGATGGCTACACCTTC. Translated, it gives CASSLTATGTSDGYTF.